This T cell receptor (beta chain) was found in a study of Ad26.COV2.S vaccination and SARS-CoV-2 variants. Study summary: Donor allocation was to the COV1001 Ad26.COV2.S trial arm.

Study findings and constraints: Breadth and depth estimates from TCRs may understate total T cell responses. Vaccine recipients showed a spike-specific TCR breadth that was higher than in placebo recipients.

This sample's treatment: approximately 18 received Ad26.COV2.S at low or high dose, single or two shots; about 5 received placebo; per-sample allocation not given. Sampling occurred on day 63 after the first vaccine or placebo injection. Spike of the Wuhan-strain SARS-CoV-2 was expressed by an Ad26 vector, which formed the vaccine. Here immunoSEQ multiplex PCR was the method, and the copy in TCRdb shows in-frame clones only, minus some. The table lists approximately 480,000 clones, approximately 90% of them singletons. Turning to this clone: Its cognate antigen is unknown.

The receptor was derived from a person between 18 and 60 years old who received the Ad26.COV2.S COVID-19 vaccine or a placebo. The input for sequencing was peripheral blood, taken in a trial of Ad26.COV2.S vaccine versus placebo.

The CDR3 DNA reads TGTGCCAGCAGCGGAAGACAGTTCTCGAACACCGGGGAGCTGTTTTTT. Amino acid sequence: CASSGRQFSNTGELFF. J is TRBJ2-2 and V is TRBV9, with D tentatively TRBD1 (5 bases). Germline V gene data show CDR1 as SGDLS and CDR2 as YYNGEE. The V gene lost 3 bases and the J gene lost 0 bases, with 12 bases spanning the gap. This CDR3 spans 16 amino acids.